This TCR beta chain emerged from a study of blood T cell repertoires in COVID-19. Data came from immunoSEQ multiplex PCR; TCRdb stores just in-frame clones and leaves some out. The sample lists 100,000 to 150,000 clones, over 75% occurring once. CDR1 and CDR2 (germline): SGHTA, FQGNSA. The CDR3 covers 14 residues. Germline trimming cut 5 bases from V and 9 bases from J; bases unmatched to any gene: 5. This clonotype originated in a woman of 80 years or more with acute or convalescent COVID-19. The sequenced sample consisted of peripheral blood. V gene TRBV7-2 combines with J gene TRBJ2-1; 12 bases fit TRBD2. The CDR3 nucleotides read TGTGCCAGCAGCCTACTAGCGGGGGGTGGTGAGCAGTTCTTC. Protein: CASSLLAGGGEQFF.